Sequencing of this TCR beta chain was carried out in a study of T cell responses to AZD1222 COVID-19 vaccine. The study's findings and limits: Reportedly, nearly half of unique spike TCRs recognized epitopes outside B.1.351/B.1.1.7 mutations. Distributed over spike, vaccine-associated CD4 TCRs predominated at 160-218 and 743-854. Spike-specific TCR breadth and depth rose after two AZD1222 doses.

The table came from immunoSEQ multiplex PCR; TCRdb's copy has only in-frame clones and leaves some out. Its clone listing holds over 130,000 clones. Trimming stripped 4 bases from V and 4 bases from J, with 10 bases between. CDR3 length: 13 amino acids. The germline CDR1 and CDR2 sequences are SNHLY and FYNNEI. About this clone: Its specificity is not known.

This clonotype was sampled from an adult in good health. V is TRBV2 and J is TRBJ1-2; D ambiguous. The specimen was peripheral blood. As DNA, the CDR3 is TGTGCCAGCAGTGGCTCGGGCCTCTATGGCTACACCTTC. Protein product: CASSGSGLYGYTF.